This TCR beta chain was recorded in a study of cytomegalovirus exposure and HLA in healthy donors (dated by TCRdb to 2015 to 2018). Looking at the study overall: An earlier analysis of about 530 of the donors reported about 280 Gb of sequence data and around 120 million unique TCR beta sequences obtained from approximately 180 million T cells. An early release covering about 600 HLA-typed donors comprised about 290 gigabases of sequencing data and roughly 85 million unique TCR sequences. Of the roughly 410 genotyped donors, approximately 80% were placed in the genetic ancestry cluster associated with self-reported Caucasian donors. The aim of the study was to test whether cataloging public T cell receptors could identify signatures of past pathogen exposure. The T cell repertoires of 670 or so subjects were profiled by immunosequencing and related to cytomegalovirus serostatus. Besides the first cohort of roughly 640 subjects, a separate validation cohort made up of roughly 120 different subjects was used. The study combined high-throughput TCR immunosequencing, statistical association of individual TCRs with disease status, and machine learning to predict cytomegalovirus infection status. A later analysis re-examined previously published TCR beta repertoires from more than 650 donors and added high-resolution HLA genotyping to investigate patterns of TCR occurrence. Rather than drawing on any new phenotypic data, the later analysis identified candidate immune exposures from TCR beta sequences and the way those sequences occurred across donors. An earlier analysis of several hundred of the donors used high-throughput TCR beta sequencing to judge whether each TCR beta V gene segment behaved as functional or pseudogenic. Donor age, sex, ethnicity and CMV serostatus were compiled together with the repertoire data. A later genetic analysis took genome-wide SNP genotypes for about 65% of the 666 donors and used that subset as a discovery cohort. All discovery cohort repertoires had been generated on a single sequencing platform. HLA typing included class I and class II loci at four-digit resolution. Typing coverage varied by locus: roughly 620-630 donors for A, B, C, DRB1 and DQB1; roughly 510 for DQA1; nearly 610 for DPA1; around 450 for DPB1. Because of strong linkage in the cohort, roughly five DR-DQ haplotypes were treated as single units for association and clustering. On average, around 240,000 unique TCR beta nucleotide sequences were sequenced per donor among 350 to 400 genotyped donors of the cohort, with about 19% of those sequences being non-productive.

Trimming costs V 0 bases and J 4 bases, and their ends lie 12 bases apart. Measured from the cysteine to the phenylalanine, the CDR3 is 15 residues long. Left in the record is the CDR3 DNA by itself, 45 bases read in frame from the first base. Taken from the germline V gene, the CDR1 and CDR2 loops are MGHRA and YSYEKL. The cohort comprised around 690 healthy bone marrow donors. All cohort members were sampled while nominally healthy, although unrecorded immune exposures were likely present. The donor tested CMV seronegative and was one of the 352 seronegative cohort members. A peripheral blood sample was collected from each donor, and TCR beta sequencing was performed on peripheral blood mononuclear cells. Genomic DNA was extracted from the blood cell samples with the Qiagen DNeasy Blood Extraction Kit. Overall study results and their limits: Several of the top co-occurrence clusters appeared to be linked to parvovirus B19, influenza, CMV and Epstein-Barr virus, according to a later analysis. Because counts were too low, about 18 rarely observed V segments, including chromosome 9 orphons, were left out of the earlier analysis of approximately 500 of the donors. A group of highly shared sequence variants was considered likely to be a technical artifact of the sequencing pipeline. Because HLA typing was missing for some donors at each locus, association tests included only the typed subset. According to a later analysis, most CMV-associated TCR beta chains appeared to be HLA-restricted, and the HLA associations seemed to be driven largely by CMV exposure. Compared with the 666-donor mean, donors in an Asian-associated ancestry cluster had fewer N-insertions in productive TCRs, according to a later genetic analysis. CMV serostatus was the only immune exposure information available for the cohort. Correlated functional status among segregating V segments might reflect linkage disequilibrium, but an unknown experimental factor could not be ruled out. In a later genetic analysis, a missense DCLRE1C variant was associated with V-gene and J-gene trimming of TCR beta chains, and the association was replicated in an independent cohort. Roughly uniform sequencing depth across donors was assumed in presence/absence analyses, although this assumption may not hold. The cohort was sequenced for TCR beta chains only, and without alpha or paired-chain data the features that could be detected were limited. Specific HLA alleles were associated with 16,951 TCR beta sequences at a false discovery rate of 0.05 in a later analysis. The authors suggested that the approach could potentially be generalized to other disease states and immunological phenotypes. Cytomegalovirus status was reported to be diagnosed by the classifier with high specificity and sensitivity in both the original and validation cohorts. In an earlier analysis of about 540 of the donors, most TCR beta V segments were observed in productive rearrangements about 87% or about 30% of the time, broadly matching IMGT annotations. Some IMGT-functional V segments, including TRBV6-2 and TRBV6-3, could not be distinguished by the 87-base-pair reads and were therefore excluded. Most TCR sequences were observed very rarely across donors, whereas some public TCRs were present in many individuals. In vitro tests confirmed that three of the cytomegalovirus-associated TCR beta chains recognize cytomegalovirus antigens. A further reported finding was that TCR beta sequences accurately predicted the HLA-A and HLA-B alleles for most subjects in the first cohort. A later analysis found that HLA-associated TCR beta chains were more clonally expanded and had lower generation probabilities than equally common non-associated chains. A total of about 150 TCR beta chains were listed by the study as associated with cytomegalovirus. When HLA alleles, especially DR and DQ, strongly co-occurred, attributing TCR associations to individual alleles was difficult. According to a later analysis, TCR association rates differed among HLA loci, with DRB1 alleles showing the most associated TCRs and HLA-C alleles showing the fewest.

Receptor amplification or capture employed the immunoSEQ multiplex PCR assay. A mixture of 60 forward primers for TCR Vbeta segments and 13 reverse primers for TCR Jbeta segments was used in the multiplex PCR. A multiplex PCR assay on genomic DNA amplified the CDR3 region of rearranged TCR beta genes. The Illumina HiSeq System was used to sequence the amplified TCR beta libraries as 87-base-pair reads. In the source study's methods: A later analysis counted approximately 74 million unique TCR beta chains across the 670 or so repertoires, and some 11 million of these chains were shared by at least two donors. Raw reads were error-corrected and collapsed into unique sequences by a nearest-neighbor algorithm in which closely related sequences were merged to remove PCR and sequencing errors. CDR3 sequences were aligned to IMGT reference sequences to assign V, D and J gene segments. For a sequence to be retained, a match of at least six nucleotides to both a V gene segment and a J gene segment was required. A rearrangement was called productive if the CDR3 had no stop codons and remained in frame with V and J, and every other rearrangement was called non-productive. Following IMGT convention, CDR3 was defined as the stretch from the second conserved V-encoded cysteine to the conserved J-encoded phenylalanine. The earlier analysis of roughly 590 of the donors excluded any sequence lacking an unambiguous match to a single V gene segment. In an earlier analysis of almost 600 of the donors, a V segment was called functional when productive rearrangements were above 56.7%, and segregating when the standard deviation between donors exceeded 5%. To diagnose cytomegalovirus status from the catalog of TCR beta chain sequences, a statistical classification framework was built. In a later analysis, TCR nucleotide sequences were compared against IMGT/GENE-DB human TR gene sequences so that V and J genes could be assigned. In a later analysis, CDR3 sequences and most-parsimonious VDJ recombination scenarios were assigned using the TCRdist pipeline. In a later analysis, each TCR beta chain was defined by its CDR3 amino acid sequence together with its V-gene family, and reads without a unique V-gene family were excluded. A later analysis removed several hundred highly shared, low-generation-probability nucleotide sequences to deal with suspected cross-contamination and a sequencing artifact. In a later analysis, a clonal expansion index for each public chain was calculated from normalized within-repertoire ranks of inferred template counts. In a later analysis, generation probabilities were computed using a VDJ recombination model fitted to out-of-frame rearrangements, and the results were checked against IGoR. Hypergeometric tests were used in a later analysis to score TCR-TCR, TCR-HLA and TCR-CMV co-occurrence, with a repertoire-size bias correction applied to the TCR pairs. False discovery rates were estimated in a later analysis by permuting HLA or CMV assignments 20 times. In a later analysis, co-occurring TCRs were grouped using DBSCAN, with TCRdist sequence similarity added in when clustering inside HLA-allele-positive subsets. Repertoires with fewer than 30,000 or more than 120,000 public chains were left out of co-occurrence clustering, as were five repertoires with anomalous nucleotide sharing. The source is immuneACCESS, and TCRdb retained only in-frame sequences with V and J called. Part of the clones is not carried over; for the studies checked, unresolved V genes explain less than half of this, and the remainder is unexplained. V, J and clone size reflect that table, while D and trimming were determined from the DNA. The table of this sample itemizes approximately 100,000 clones. The ten biggest clones cover around 0.59% of the sample.

Concerning this clone: Its specific antigen is unknown.

This sequence was found in a man aged 45-65 years in good health and CMV-seronegative. The chain employs TRBV4-1 and TRBJ1-2; 5 matching bases give a weak D call of TRBD1. The sample was PBMCs. Read as DNA, the sequence is TGCGCCAGCAGCCAAGAAAACAGGCCCGTCTATGGCTACACCTTC. Its coded protein is CASSQENRPVYGYTF.